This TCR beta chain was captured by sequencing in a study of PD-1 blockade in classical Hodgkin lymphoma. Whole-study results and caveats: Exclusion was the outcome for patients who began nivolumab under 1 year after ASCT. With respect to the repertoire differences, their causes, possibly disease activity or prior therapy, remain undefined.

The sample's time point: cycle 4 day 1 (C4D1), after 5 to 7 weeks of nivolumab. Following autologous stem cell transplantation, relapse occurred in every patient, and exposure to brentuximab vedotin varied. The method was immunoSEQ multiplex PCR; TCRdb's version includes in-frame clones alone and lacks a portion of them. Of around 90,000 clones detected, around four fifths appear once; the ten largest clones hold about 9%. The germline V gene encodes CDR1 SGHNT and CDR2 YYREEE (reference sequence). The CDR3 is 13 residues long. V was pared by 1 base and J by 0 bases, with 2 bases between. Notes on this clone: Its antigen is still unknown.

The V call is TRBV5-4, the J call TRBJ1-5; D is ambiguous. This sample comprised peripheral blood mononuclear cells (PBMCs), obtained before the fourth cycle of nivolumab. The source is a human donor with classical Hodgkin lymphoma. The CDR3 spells CASSLNSNQPQHF. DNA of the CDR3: TGTGCCAGCAGCTTGAATAGCAATCAGCCCCAGCATTTT.